These T cell receptor beta chains were read from a single sample in a study of T cell responses to AZD1222 COVID-19 vaccine. Measured with immunoSEQ multiplex PCR; TCRdb has only the in-frame clones, and not every one. The profile shows 150,000 to 180,000 clones, approximately 90% of them singletons. Sample: peripheral blood, taken on day 0 of AZD1222 vaccination. Receptor source: an adult in good health. Both conserved end residues are part of each CDR3. A D gene is named only where the DNA matches it firmly. Rows give clone size only sometimes, using once, few, many, or a class for an expanded clone.

cdr3_nt,cdr3_aa,d_call,j_call,clone_size,v_call
TGTGCCAGCAGTCCCCCGGGACAGTTCTATGGCTACACCTTC,CASSPPGQFYGYTF,TRBD1,TRBJ1-2,-,TRBV28
TGCGCCAGCAGTGAACCGGGACAGGGGACTGAAAACACTGAAGCTTTCTTT,CASSEPGQGTENTEAFF,TRBD1,TRBJ1-1,-,TRBV10-2
TGTGCCAGCAGTTTAGTTCGCATTTATAGCAATCAGCCCCAGCATTTT,CASSLVRIYSNQPQHF,-,TRBJ1-5,-,TRBV28
TGTGCCAGCAGTCTCCTGGGTGGGCGGGACAATGAGCAGTTCTTC,CASSLLGGRDNEQFF,-,TRBJ2-1,-,TRBV28
TGTGCCAGTAGTATGGACGGGGATGGCTACACCTTC,CASSMDGDGYTF,-,TRBJ1-2,-,TRBV19
TGTGCCAGCAGCCCCCCAACCGGGACTATGTATAACTATGGCTACACCTTC,CASSPPTGTMYNYGYTF,-,TRBJ1-2,-,TRBV7-9
TGTGCCAGCAACCCCGGGACACTTAGGGATGAGCAGTTCTTC,CASNPGTLRDEQFF,-,TRBJ2-1,-,TRBV7-9
TGTGCCAGCAGTTTACTGGGAGTGCCCTCTGGCTACACCTTC,CASSLLGVPSGYTF,-,TRBJ1-2,once,TRBV27
TGTGCCAGCAGTGAAAGACAGGGCTTGGAGACCCAGTACTTC,CASSERQGLETQYF,TRBD1,TRBJ2-5,-,TRBV7-9
TGTGCCAGCAGCCCGGGGCTCGAGCAGTACTTC,CASSPGLEQYF,-,TRBJ2-7,-,TRBV7-8
TGCGCCAGCAGCTTGGTCGGGCGGAAATCCTACGAGCAGTACTTC,CASSLVGRKSYEQYF,-,TRBJ2-7,-,TRBV5-1
TGTGCCACCAGGGCTAGCGGGAGGGCCAGGCATGAGCAGTTCTTC,CATRASGRARHEQFF,TRBD2,TRBJ2-1,-,TRBV15
TGTGCCAGCAGCGTAGATCGGTCGTTGACCGGGGAGCTGTTTTTT,CASSVDRSLTGELFF,-,TRBJ2-2,-,TRBV9
TGTGCCAGCAGTTTAAGCCTAGCGGGTCACAATGAGCAGTTCTTC,CASSLSLAGHNEQFF,TRBD2,TRBJ2-1,-,TRBV27
TGCGCCAGCAGCCCCGAGGGGACTAATTGGAGGTCAGAGACCCAGTACTTC,CASSPEGTNWRSETQYF,TRBD2,TRBJ2-5,-,TRBV5-1
TGTGCCAGCAGCTTAGATAGCAGGCCCACCGGGGAGCTGTTTTTT,CASSLDSRPTGELFF,-,TRBJ2-2,-,TRBV7-2
TGTGCCAGCAGAAAGGGACAGGGGTTAACCTACGAGCAGTACTTC,CASRKGQGLTYEQYF,TRBD1,TRBJ2-7,-,TRBV27
TGTGCCAGCAGCTTAGCGTTCCAGGGGAATACTGAAGCTTTCTTT,CASSLAFQGNTEAFF,-,TRBJ1-1,-,TRBV11-1
TGTGCCAGCAGCCAAGATTTGACAGGCTATCGCACTGAAGCTTTCTTT,CASSQDLTGYRTEAFF,-,TRBJ1-1,-,TRBV3-1/TRBV3-2
TGTGCCAGCAACTGGGGTCTTAATAGCAATCAGCCCCAGCATTTT,CASNWGLNSNQPQHF,-,TRBJ1-5,-,TRBV28
TGTGCCAGCAGAACAGGGTTCCTGAACACTGAAGCTTTCTTT,CASRTGFLNTEAFF,-,TRBJ1-1,once,TRBV28
TGTGCCAGCAGCTTAGAGACAGGGGGTACTACGCAGTATTTT,CASSLETGGTTQYF,TRBD1,TRBJ2-3,-,TRBV11-2
TGTGCCAGCAGCTTCACATATGGCTACACCTTC,CASSFTYGYTF,-,TRBJ1-2,-,TRBV11-2
TGTGCCAGCAGTTACGGGGCTGAAGCTTTCTTT,CASSYGAEAFF,-,TRBJ1-1,-,TRBV6-2/TRBV6-3
TGTGCCGGCGACACTAGCGGGACTTTAAATGAGCAGTTCTTC,CAGDTSGTLNEQFF,TRBD2,TRBJ2-1,once,TRBV7-9
TGTGCCAGCAGCTTAGTGGGGGCCTTCGGCTACGAGCAGTACTTC,CASSLVGAFGYEQYF,-,TRBJ2-7,few,TRBV11-2
TGTGCCAGCAGCCAAGATCGAGGTAGTAGCAATCAGCCCCAGCATTTT,CASSQDRGSSNQPQHF,-,TRBJ1-5,-,TRBV4-2
TGTGCCAGCAGAGACCGACAGGGAAATCAGCCCCAGCATTTT,CASRDRQGNQPQHF,TRBD1,TRBJ1-5,-,TRBV28
TGTGCCAGCAGTGACGGACAGGGGGAAGTAGGTGAGCAGTTCTTC,CASSDGQGEVGEQFF,TRBD1,TRBJ2-1,-,TRBV6-4
TGTGCCAGCAGTTTACAACAGGGCCCCGAGCAGTACTTC,CASSLQQGPEQYF,-,TRBJ2-7,-,TRBV27
TGTGCCAGCAGTTTCGGCCTTGCCTATGGCTACACCTTC,CASSFGLAYGYTF,-,TRBJ1-2,-,TRBV28
TGTGCCAGCAGTCGGCCAAACCGGGACACCATATATTTT,CASSRPNRDTIYF,-,TRBJ1-3,-,TRBV6-5
TGTGCCAGCAGTGAAAACGCCCTCCGAAATAATTCACCCCTCCACTTT,CASSENALRNNSPLHF,-,TRBJ1-6,-,TRBV6-1
TGTGCCAGCTGCCAGGGCGGTACCTACGAGCAGTACTTC,CASCQGGTYEQYF,-,TRBJ2-7,-,TRBV12-3/TRBV12-4
TGTGCCAGCCGACAGGGTTCGAGGACCCTTATACAGAACACTGAAGCTTTCTTT,CASRQGSRTLIQNTEAFF,TRBD1,TRBJ1-1,-,TRBV19
TGTGCCAGCAGACCCGCAGGGGCAACTAATGAAAAACTGTTTTTT,CASRPAGATNEKLFF,-,TRBJ1-4,-,TRBV28
TGTGCCAGCAGCAGGGGGCGCTCCCTTGGACGAACTGAAGCTTTCTTT,CASSRGRSLGRTEAFF,TRBD1,TRBJ1-1,once,TRBV25-1
TGTGCCAGCAGTGAAATGGGTCAATTAGCCAAAAACATTCAGTACTTC,CASSEMGQLAKNIQYF,-,TRBJ2-4,-,TRBV2
TGTGCCAGCAGTCAACAGGGACTAGCTCCGCCCGACGAGCAGTACTTC,CASSQQGLAPPDEQYF,TRBD2,TRBJ2-7,-,TRBV27
TGCAGTGCCCCGCGGGAGGTGGAGCAGTACTTC,CSAPREVEQYF,TRBD2,TRBJ2-7,-,TRBV20-1
TGCGCCAGCAGCTTGCAAGAGACCCAGTACTTC,CASSLQETQYF,-,TRBJ2-5,-,TRBV5-1
TGCGCCAGCAGCGTAACACGGGAGACAGCAACCGGGGAGCTGTTTTTT,CASSVTRETATGELFF,-,TRBJ2-2,few,TRBV5-1
TGTGCCAGCAGTGAAATAGGGGCGAGGACCTTC,CASSEIGARTF,-,TRBJ1-2,-,TRBV2
TGTGCCATCAGTGGGGGTAGTGAGCAGTTCTTC,CAISGGSEQFF,-,TRBJ2-1,-,TRBV10-3
TGTGCCAGCAGCAGACAGCAAGAGACCCAGTACTTC,CASSRQQETQYF,-,TRBJ2-5,once,TRBV3-1/TRBV3-2
TGTGCCAGCTCAAAAGCGGGACAGGGGGCGCCTGAGCAGTACTTC,CASSKAGQGAPEQYF,TRBD1,TRBJ2-7,-,TRBV4-2
TGTGCCAGTAGTATACCAACCGGGCCCATCTATGGCTACACCTTC,CASSIPTGPIYGYTF,-,TRBJ1-2,-,TRBV19
TGTGCCTGGACAGGGGTTAACTATGGCTACACCTTC,CAWTGVNYGYTF,-,TRBJ1-2,-,TRBV30
TGTGCCAGCAGTGGGAGTAAGAGGAATGAGCAGTTCTTC,CASSGSKRNEQFF,-,TRBJ2-1,-,TRBV28
TGTGCCAGCAGTGAACAGAAACCGGGACTAGCGGGAAAGGATACGCAGTATTTT,CASSEQKPGLAGKDTQYF,TRBD2,TRBJ2-3,-,TRBV28
TGTGCCAGCAGTGACTCGATCAGGGTTGATTCACCCCTCCACTTT,CASSDSIRVDSPLHF,-,TRBJ1-6,once,TRBV6-4
TGCGCCAGCAGCCAAGATATTGGCGGGAGCTCCTACAATGAGCAGTTCTTC,CASSQDIGGSSYNEQFF,TRBD2,TRBJ2-1,-,TRBV4-3
TGTGCCAGCAGTAGTTACAGGGGGCGGAATGAGCAGTTCTTC,CASSSYRGRNEQFF,TRBD1,TRBJ2-1,-,TRBV27
TGTGCCAGCAGTGGGGCAGGGGGCTCCTACGAGCAGTACTTC,CASSGAGGSYEQYF,TRBD1,TRBJ2-7,-,TRBV2
TGTGCCAGCAGTCCGGGACAGGGCGTAGGTTCACCCCTCCACTTT,CASSPGQGVGSPLHF,TRBD1,TRBJ1-6,-,TRBV27
TGTGCCAGCAGCTTAGGGGGACAGGGGGCTAGGAGCAATCAGCCCCAGCATTTT,CASSLGGQGARSNQPQHF,TRBD1,TRBJ1-5,-,TRBV11-2
TGTGCCAGCAGCTTAGAAGGGACAGGGCACACTGAAGCTTTCTTT,CASSLEGTGHTEAFF,TRBD1,TRBJ1-1,-,TRBV7-9